The next 20 T cell receptor beta chains were all read from a single sample in a study of T cells in Graves' hyperthyroidism and ophthalmopathy. TCR beta CDR3 regions were amplified from RNA. HTBI primers were employed in a first-round RT-PCR of the TCR CDR3. MiXCR was run by TCRdb on the multiplex PCR reads, yielding one entry per CDR3 protein. The table shows hundreds of thousands of distinct CDR3 sequences, with less than 25% occurring only once. Material: blood. The origin of the receptors is a man aged 25 to 40 with Graves' ophthalmopathy.

V and J are TRBV28 and TRBJ2-3; D possibly uses TRBD1 or TRBD2 (6 bases each). The CDR3 has 19 residues. CDR1 MDHEN and CDR2 SYDVKM come from the germline V gene. V was clipped by 2 bases and J by 0 bases, with 21 bases between them. In nucleotides, the CDR3 is TGTGCCAGCAGTTTAGGTTTCGGGGGCTACGGGAAAAGCACAGATACGCAGTATTTT. Protein product: CASSLGFGGYGKSTDTQYF.

The CDR3 loop reads CASSIGGGGEQFF. DNA of the CDR3: TGTGCCAGTAGTATTGGAGGGGGCGGTGAGCAGTTCTTC. The chain joins TRBV19 to TRBJ2-1; D may be TRBD1 (7 bases). The CDR3 loop spans 13 amino acids. Germline loops: CDR1 LNHDA, CDR2 SQIVND (reference sequence). Trimming shortened V by 3 bases and J by 9 bases, and 12 bases separated the two germline ends.

This clonotype was seen many times. V is TRBV2 and J is TRBJ2-5, with D unclear. The ends were cut back, 8 bases at V and 5 bases at J, with 21 bases in the middle. Germline values: CDR1 SNHLY, CDR2 FYNNEI. The CDR3 covers 15 residues. The CDR3 loop is CASVGVPEPSETQYF. The CDR3 coding sequence is TGTGCCAGCGTGGGCGTCCCGGAGCCATCGGAGACCCAGTACTTC. Variable domain in full (rest from reference TRBV2 and TRBJ2-5): EPEVTQTPSHQVTQMGQEVILRCVPISNHLYFYWYRQILGQKVEFLVSFYNNEISEKSEIFDDQFSVERPDGSNFTLKIRSTKLEDSAMYFCASVGVPEPSETQYFGPGTRLLVL.

This clonotype was found many times. This chain connects TRBV7-8 to TRBJ2-7; the D gene is possibly TRBD1 (6 bases). The CDR3 runs to 14 residues. Trimming left V 4 bases short and J 6 bases short, with 16 bases between. In germline, CDR1 is SGHVS, CDR2 FQNEAQ. The CDR3 is CASSYQPGQSEQYF. CDR3 coding DNA: TGTGCCAGCAGCTATCAACCAGGACAGTCCGAGCAGTACTTC.

V usage is TRBV19 and J usage is TRBJ2-3, with D possibly TRBD2 on 6 matching bases. This CDR3 comprises 16 residues. The V end lost 1 base, the J end lost 6 bases, and 17 bases lay between the germline ends. Per the germline V gene, CDR1 is LNHDA and CDR2 is SQIVND (reference sequence). In DNA form, the CDR3 reads TGTGCCAGTAGTATAGGGTCAGCGGGTCCGGGTGATACGCAGTATTTT. It encodes CASSIGSAGPGDTQYF.

This clonotype was found a few times. The rearrangement joins TRBV18 to TRBJ1-2; D ambiguous. V was pared by 7 bases and J by 8 bases, with 14 bases between. The germline V gene encodes CDR1 KGHSH and CDR2 LQKENI. The CDR3 consists of 12 residues. The CDR3 reads CASFGPTNGYTF. The DNA for the CDR3 is TGTGCCAGCTTTGGCCCGACGAACGGCTACACCTTC.

There are many counts of this clonotype. The chain links TRBV20-1 to TRBJ2-3, with 14 nucleotides matching TRBD2. The CDR3 loop spans 15 amino acids. J lost 4 bases, V lost 3 bases, and 3 bases had no gene match. CDR1 is DFQATT, CDR2 SNEGSKA, per germline (reference sequence). The CDR3 loop reads CSARGLAGASDTQYF. The CDR3 bases are TGCAGTGCTAGGGGACTAGCGGGAGCTTCAGATACGCAGTATTTT.

This chain uses TRBV19 with TRBJ1-5, with 11 positions matching TRBD1. J lost 4 bases, V lost 9 bases, and 8 bases had no gene match. Per the germline V gene, CDR1 is LNHDA and CDR2 is SQIVND (reference sequence). This CDR3 is 15 amino acids long. The CDR3 DNA sequence: TGTGCCAGCTGGACAGGGGGCGTACAGAATCAGCCCCAGCATTTT. This codes for CASWTGGVQNQPQHF.

This chain uses TRBV9 with TRBJ2-5; the D gene is possibly TRBD2 (5 bases). Deletions cut 6 bases from V and 2 bases from J, with 17 bases between. Germline CDR1 and CDR2: SGDLS and YYNGEE. The CDR3 is 15 residues long. The DNA for the CDR3 is TGTGCCAGCACAGAGGGAGCGACGGCTCAAGAGACCCAGTACTTC. Translated: CASTEGATAQETQYF. Looking up the rest from reference TRBV9 and TRBJ2-5 gives the full variable domain: DSGVTQTPKHLITATGQRVTLRCSPRSGDLSVYWYQQSLDQGLQFLIQYYNGEERAKGNILERFSAQQFPDLHSELNLSSLELGDSALYFCASTEGATAQETQYFGPGTRLLVL.

This clonotype was seen ten or more times. The rearrangement joins TRBV20-1 to TRBJ2-7; perhaps D is TRBD1 or TRBD2 (6 bases each). CDR3 length: 16 amino acids. From germline, CDR1 is DFQATT and CDR2 SNEGSKA (reference sequence). Trimming cost V 0 bases and J 0 bases, with 15 bases left between them. This CDR3 is CSARDRRGQSSYEQYF. CDR3 in DNA: TGCAGTGCTAGAGATCGACGGGGGCAGAGCTCCTACGAGCAGTACTTC.

This clonotype was seen many times. The chain links TRBV2 to TRBJ2-5; 9 bases map to TRBD1. The length of the CDR3 is 15 residues. Germline V gene sequence: CDR1 SNHLY, CDR2 FYNNEI. V was clipped by 6 bases and J by 5 bases; unmatched bases: 10. CDR3 sequence: CASSARTGVSETQYF. Written as DNA, the CDR3 is TGTGCCAGCAGCGCTCGGACAGGGGTATCGGAGACCCAGTACTTC.

The chain's CDR3 is CASSESRGFYEQYF. The CDR3 coding sequence is TGCGCCAGCAGTGAGAGTCGAGGGTTCTACGAGCAGTACTTC. V is TRBV10-2 and J is TRBJ2-7, with D possibly TRBD2 on 5 matching bases. This CDR3 is 14 amino acids long. Trimming shortened V by 2 bases and J by 3 bases, and 11 bases separated the two germline ends. The germline V gene has CDR1 WSHSY and CDR2 SAAADI.

There are many counts of this clonotype. This chain connects TRBV28 to TRBJ2-7, with unresolved D. The CDR3 consists of 13 residues. Germline V gives CDR1 MDHEN, CDR2 SYDVKM. V was pared by 8 bases and J by 0 bases, with 11 bases between. Written as DNA, the CDR3 is TGTGCCAGCGGGGATAGGAGCTCCTACGAGCAGTACTTC. Amino acids: CASGDRSSYEQYF. Looking up the rest from reference TRBV28 and TRBJ2-7 gives the full variable domain: DVKVTQSSRYLVKRTGEKVFLECVQDMDHENMFWYRQDPGLGLRLIYFSYDVKMKEKGDIPEGYSVSREKKERFSLILESASTNQTSMYLCASGDRSSYEQYFGPGTRLTVT.

This clonotype was observed a few times. The gene calls are TRBV7-9 and TRBJ2-7; D gene uncertain. The J call may be mistaken, given a closer DNA end match to TRBJ2-1. The CDR3 runs 10 residues. Germline CDR1 is SEHNR and CDR2 is FQNEAQ (reference sequence). The CDR3 region has the DNA TGTGCCAGTGGTACCTACGAGCAGTTCTTC. Translating it yields CASGTYEQFF.

This clonotype was observed at least ten times. J is TRBJ2-5 and V is TRBV5-1; the match to TRBD1 covers 10 bases. Trimming at V came to 4 bases and at J to 1 base, leaving 4 bases not matched to a gene. The CDR3 has 15 residues. Per the germline V gene, CDR1 is SGHRS and CDR2 is YFSETQ. The CDR3: CASSPGQGPQETQYF. CDR3 sequence (DNA): TGCGCCAGCAGCCCGGGACAGGGGCCCCAAGAGACCCAGTACTTC.

This clonotype was counted only a few times. The chain is built from TRBV7-9 and TRBJ2-4; 8 bases fit TRBD2. The junction had 31 bases not matched to a gene; V was cut back by 5 bases and J by 1 base. The CDR3 has 24 amino acids. The V gene's germline CDR1 is SEHNR and CDR2 FQNEAQ (reference sequence). DNA for the CDR3: TGTGCCAGCAGCCCCAAAGGGGCAGGGATGGGCCTAGCGGGCGCTTACGGGGCCAAAAACATTCAGTACTTC. Residues: CASSPKGAGMGLAGAYGAKNIQYF.

In its sample, this clonotype was seen a few times. The V and J genes are TRBV10-3 and TRBJ1-5, with D unclear. Trimming pared 2 bases from V and 6 bases from J, leaving 14 bases between. The CDR3 extends over 15 amino acids. The germline V gene has CDR1 ENHRY and CDR2 SYGVKD. CDR3 region: CAISEGGTVTQPQHF. The CDR3 region has the DNA TGTGCCATCAGTGAGGGTGGTACAGTCACTCAGCCCCAGCATTTT.

This clonotype was seen many times. The chain carries TRBV2 and TRBJ2-1; D unresolved. The CDR3 totals 15 residues. With 0 bases removed from V and 0 bases from J, the gap between germline ends came to 6 bases. In germline, CDR1 is SNHLY, CDR2 FYNNEI. For the CDR3, the DNA is TGTGCCAGCAGTGAAGCGGACCTCTCCTACAATGAGCAGTTCTTC. Its protein product is CASSEADLSYNEQFF.

The chain couples TRBV27 to TRBJ2-7; the match to TRBD1 covers 8 bases. Losses at the gene ends were 5 bases for V and 1 base for J; bases not matched to a gene: 13. There are 17 residues in the CDR3. From germline, CDR1 is MNHEY and CDR2 SMNVEV (reference sequence). This CDR3 is CASSLRTGYGTSYEQYF. Here the CDR3 DNA reads TGTGCCAGCAGTCTAAGGACAGGGTATGGGACATCCTACGAGCAGTACTTC.

This clonotype appeared a few times. V gene TRBV27 combines with J gene TRBJ2-5; tentative D call: TRBD1 (6 bases). Germline lookup yields CDR1 MNHEY and CDR2 SMNVEV (reference sequence). V was clipped by 6 bases and J by 5 bases, with 22 bases between them. This CDR3 spans 16 amino acids. Here the CDR3 reads CASRPAGELVWETQYF. Written as DNA, the CDR3 is TGTGCCAGCAGACCCGCAGGGGAGTTAGTTTGGGAGACCCAGTACTTC.